Each of the 17 T cell receptor beta chains below was sequenced from the same sample in a study of blood T cell repertoires in COVID-19. Profiled with immunoSEQ multiplex PCR; TCRdb holds only in-frame clones, not every one. The table shows hundreds of thousands of clones, with roughly 90% occurring only once. Specimen: peripheral blood. The source is a man between 18 and 29 years old with COVID-19, enrolled during active disease.

This clone was seen repeatedly, ten times or more. V gene TRBV2 combines with J gene TRBJ2-5; TRBD2 aligns across 7 bases. Per the germline V gene, CDR1 is SNHLY and CDR2 is FYNNEI. J was trimmed by 1 base and V by 5 bases; bases with no gene match: 10. This CDR3 region has 16 residues. CDR3 in DNA: TGTGCCAGCAGTCGGGTCCGACGGGGGGTCCAAGAGACCCAGTACTTC. Translating it yields CASSRVRRGVQETQYF.

V and J are TRBV7-8 and TRBJ1-2, with no clear D. The CDR3 has 14 residues. Germline V gene data show CDR1 as SGHVS and CDR2 as FQNEAQ. V lost 1 base, J lost 2 bases, and 8 bases lay in between. The CDR3 sequence: CASSLDQANYGYTF. The CDR3 DNA reads TGTGCCAGCAGCTTAGATCAAGCCAACTATGGCTACACCTTC.

The gene calls are TRBV19 and TRBJ2-7; 10 bases line up with TRBD2. Unmatched junction bases numbered 3, after V lost 5 bases and J lost 2 bases. The CDR3 length is 14 residues. Germline CDR1 is LNHDA and CDR2 is SQIVND (reference sequence). The CDR3 spells CASSLAGAAYEQYF. CDR3 in DNA: TGTGCCAGTAGTCTAGCGGGAGCGGCCTACGAGCAGTACTTC.

The V gene is TRBV4-1, the J gene TRBJ2-1, with D possibly matching TRBD1 (5 bases). V shed 1 base and J shed 12 bases, with 22 bases lying between them. In germline, CDR1 is MGHRA, CDR2 YSYEKL. CDR3 length: 16 amino acids. The CDR3 sequence: CASSQGVQTGQGVQFF. CDR3 coding DNA: TGCGCCAGCAGCCAAGGGGTACAAACAGGTCAGGGTGTGCAGTTCTTC.

The chain carries TRBV3-1 (or the pseudogene TRBV3-2) and TRBJ2-7, with D perhaps TRBD1 (6 bases). The CDR3 runs to 14 residues. V shed 1 base and J shed 1 base, with 8 bases lying between them. Germline V lookup: CDR1 LGHDT, CDR2 YNNKEL (reference sequence). CDR3 nucleotide sequence: TGTGCCAGCAGCCAAGGACAGGATTCCTACGAGCAGTACTTC. Amino acids: CASSQGQDSYEQYF.

Concerning this clone: The junction departs from the called germline gene at one end, perhaps through a read error. The chain is built from TRBV15 and TRBJ1-2; maybe TRBD1 (6 bases). CDR1 and CDR2 (germline): LNHNV, YYDKDF (reference sequence). The CDR3 loop spans 14 amino acids. This chain's CDR3 is CATSRETGPGGYTF. CDR3 DNA: TGTGCCACCAGTAGAGAGACAGGACCGGGGGGCTACACCTTC.

This sequence joins TRBV15 and TRBJ2-3; possibly TRBD2 for D (5 bases). The V gene lost 8 bases and the J gene lost 2 bases, with 11 bases spanning the gap. Per germline, CDR1 LNHNV and CDR2 YYDKDF (reference sequence). The CDR3 sequence is 13 residues long. The CDR3 DNA reads TGTGCCACCGTTCGAGGGAACACAGATACGCAGTATTTT. Translation gives CATVRGNTDTQYF.

The rearrangement links TRBV19 to TRBJ2-2; weak D call: TRBD2 (6 bases). This CDR3 region has 15 residues. Germline V gene sequence: CDR1 LNHDA, CDR2 SQIVND (reference sequence). Trimming left V 5 bases short and J 2 bases short, with 12 bases between. The CDR3, as DNA: TGTGCCAGTAGTCCGAGCGGGTTTAACACCGGGGAGCTGTTTTTT. Protein product: CASSPSGFNTGELFF.

The V call is TRBV29-1, the J call TRBJ1-1; D gene uncertain. Trimming shortened V by 5 bases and J by 3 bases, and 4 bases separated the two germline ends. The CDR3 spans 10 residues. Germline V gene lookup returns CDR1 SQVTM and CDR2 ANQGSEA. CDR3 DNA sequence: TGCAGCGTTCCGGACACTGAAGCTTTCTTT. Its translation: CSVPDTEAFF.

The chain couples TRBV30 to TRBJ2-7; no definite D call. Trimming shortened V by 0 bases and J by 6 bases, and 24 bases separated the two germline ends. The CDR3 extends over 17 amino acids. Germline V lookup: CDR1 GTSNPN, CDR2 SVGIG (reference sequence). In DNA, the CDR3 is TGTGCCTGGAGTGTAAGTTCCGCCTCGGCACGGGTCCCCGAGCAGTACTTC. Protein sequence: CAWSVSSASARVPEQYF.

The rearrangement uses TRBV19 and TRBJ2-1; TRBD2 agrees at 7 bases. Germline V gene sequence: CDR1 LNHDA, CDR2 SQIVND (reference sequence). Trimming cost V 3 bases and J 1 base; bases outside gene matches: 6. The CDR3 extends over 16 amino acids. CDR3 sequence: CASSIWGGSSYNEQFF. In DNA form, the CDR3 reads TGTGCCAGTAGTATCTGGGGGGGATCGTCCTACAATGAGCAGTTCTTC.

The chain carries TRBV30 and TRBJ2-1; 8 positions match TRBD1. The V and J ends lost 2 bases and 15 bases, in that order; junction bases with no gene match: 6. The germline V gene encodes CDR1 GTSNPN and CDR2 SVGIG (reference sequence). This CDR3 region has 11 residues. The DNA for the CDR3 is TGTGCCTGGAGTCCAGGGGGCGTTTGGTTCTTC. It specifies CAWSPGGVWFF.

The chain links TRBV4-2 to TRBJ1-2; 7 bases map to TRBD1. The CDR3 runs to 15 residues. Germline V lookup: CDR1 LGHNA, CDR2 YNFKEQ. Trimming took 3 bases from V and 3 from J; bases not matched to a gene: 7. The CDR3 DNA is TGTGCCAGCAGCCAGCAGACAGGGAATGACTATGGCTACACCTTC. Translated: CASSQQTGNDYGYTF.

The V and J genes are TRBV30 and TRBJ2-3; 8 nucleotides agree with TRBD2. The germline V gene encodes CDR1 GTSNPN and CDR2 SVGIG (reference sequence). The CDR3 runs 15 residues. Trimming at V came to 1 base and at J to 2 bases, leaving 5 bases not matched to a gene. CDR3 nucleotides: TGTGCCTGGAGTGGGGGAGCGGGAGACACAGATACGCAGTATTTT. Amino acid sequence: CAWSGGAGDTDTQYF.

At least ten counts were recorded for this clone. The sample holds other DNA sequences that translate to the same CDR3. This chain links TRBV27 with TRBJ2-7, with 8 bases fitting TRBD2. The CDR3 runs 15 residues. Germline assignment: CDR1 MNHEY and CDR2 SMNVEV (reference sequence). V lost 6 bases, J lost 0 bases, and 7 bases stayed unmatched. The CDR3 DNA follows: TGTGCCAGCAGCCAAACTAGCGGAAGCTCCTACGAGCAGTACTTC. Translation: CASSQTSGSSYEQYF.

CDR3 nucleotide sequence: TGTGCCAGCAGCTCACCGAGTACCCAGGGTTACAATGAGCAGTTCTTC. Protein: CASSSPSTQGYNEQFF. This chain connects TRBV7-2 to TRBJ2-1; perhaps TRBD1 as D (5 bases). This CDR3 region has 16 residues. Germline V gene lookup returns CDR1 SGHTA and CDR2 FQGNSA. The V end was cut by 4 bases, the J end by 4 bases, with 17 bases between. The variable domain in full, with the rest retrieved from reference TRBV7-2 and TRBJ2-1, is GAGVSQSPSNKVTEKGKDVELRCDPISGHTALYWYRQSLGQGLEFLIYFQGNSAPDKSGLPSDRFSAERTGGSVSTLTIQRTQQEDSAVYLCASSSPSTQGYNEQFFGPGTRLTVL.

There are many counts of this clone. V gene TRBV7-9 combines with J gene TRBJ1-1; TRBD1 is a possible D gene (5 bases). The length of the CDR3 is 14 residues. Germline V lookup: CDR1 SEHNR, CDR2 FQNEAQ (reference sequence). Trimming pared 2 bases from V and 3 bases from J, leaving 10 bases between. The CDR3 spells CASSLSGRDTEAFF. The CDR3 DNA reads as TGTGCCAGCAGCTTATCGGGCAGGGACACTGAAGCTTTCTTT.